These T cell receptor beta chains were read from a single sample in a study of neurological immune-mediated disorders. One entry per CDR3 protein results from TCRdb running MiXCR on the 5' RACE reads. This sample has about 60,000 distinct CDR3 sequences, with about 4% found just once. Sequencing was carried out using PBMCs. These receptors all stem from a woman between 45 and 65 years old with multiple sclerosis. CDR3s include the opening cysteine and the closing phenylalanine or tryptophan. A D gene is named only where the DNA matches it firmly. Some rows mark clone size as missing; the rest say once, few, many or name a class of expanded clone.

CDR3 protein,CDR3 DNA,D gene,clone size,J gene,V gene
CASSPGRNQPQNF,TGTGCCAGCAGCCCCGGACGCAATCAGCCCCAGAATTTT,-,few,TRBJ1-5,TRBV7-2
CASSLPSGGSYEQYF,TGTGCCAGCAGCCTCCCTTCAGGGGGTTCCTACGAGCAGTACTTC,TRBD1,many,TRBJ2-7,TRBV3-1
CASSQRDIDEQFF,TGTGCCAGCTCCCAGCGGGATATCGATGAGCAGTTCTTC,TRBD2,many,TRBJ2-1,TRBV6-2/TRBV6-3
CASSYTGVRNTEAFF,TGTGCCAGCAGTTACACAGGGGTTCGGAACACTGAAGCTTTCTTT,TRBD1,many,TRBJ1-1,TRBV6-2/TRBV6-3
CASSPRNGRAGEQYF,TGCGCCAGCAGCCCCCGAAACGGAAGAGCGGGAGAGCAGTACTTC,TRBD2,many,TRBJ2-7,TRBV5-1
CASSPGNNQPQHF,TGTGCCAGCAGCCCCGGGAACAATCAGCCCCAGCATTTT,-,many,TRBJ1-5,TRBV2
CSVQKFGGYGYTF,TGCAGCGTTCAGAAGTTTGGGGGGTATGGCTACACCTTC,-,many,TRBJ1-2,TRBV29-1
CSAYRDGYTF,TGCAGTGCTTACAGGGACGGCTACACCTTC,-,many,TRBJ1-2,TRBV20-1
CASSPSRQGLGSPLNF,TGTGCCAGCAGCCCAAGCAGACAGGGGCTAGGTTCACCCCTCAACTTT,TRBD1,many,TRBJ1-6,TRBV5-8
CASGELLTPIANEQFF,TGTGCTAGTGGTGAACTACTGACACCAATCGCCAATGAGCAGTTCTTC,-,-,TRBJ2-1,TRBV12-5
CASSTSGGFVGELFF,TGTGCCAGCAGCACTAGCGGGGGGTTCGTCGGGGAGCTGTTTTTT,TRBD2,many,TRBJ2-2,TRBV11-2
CASALAGTDTQYF,TGTGCCAGCGCACTAGCGGGCACAGATACGCAGTATTTT,TRBD2,many,TRBJ2-3,TRBV6-5
CSAWDGHRDYNEQFF,TGCAGTGCTTGGGACGGTCATAGGGACTACAATGAGCAGTTCTTC,-,many,TRBJ2-1,TRBV20-1
CASSLWGNEQFF,TGTGCCAGCAGCTTGTGGGGCAATGAGCAGTTCTTC,-,many,TRBJ2-1,TRBV5-5
CASSFTGANVLTF,TGTGCCAGCAGCTTTACTGGGGCCAACGTCCTGACTTTC,-,-,TRBJ2-6,TRBV7-9
CASSQEAANTGLFF,TGTGCCAGCAGCCAAGAGGCGGCAAATACGGGGCTTTTCTTT,-,many,TRBJ1-1,TRBV3-1
CASSHLPGQGTDTQYF,TGCGCCAGCAGCCATCTCCCGGGACAGGGCACAGATACGCAGTATTTT,TRBD1,many,TRBJ2-3,TRBV4-3